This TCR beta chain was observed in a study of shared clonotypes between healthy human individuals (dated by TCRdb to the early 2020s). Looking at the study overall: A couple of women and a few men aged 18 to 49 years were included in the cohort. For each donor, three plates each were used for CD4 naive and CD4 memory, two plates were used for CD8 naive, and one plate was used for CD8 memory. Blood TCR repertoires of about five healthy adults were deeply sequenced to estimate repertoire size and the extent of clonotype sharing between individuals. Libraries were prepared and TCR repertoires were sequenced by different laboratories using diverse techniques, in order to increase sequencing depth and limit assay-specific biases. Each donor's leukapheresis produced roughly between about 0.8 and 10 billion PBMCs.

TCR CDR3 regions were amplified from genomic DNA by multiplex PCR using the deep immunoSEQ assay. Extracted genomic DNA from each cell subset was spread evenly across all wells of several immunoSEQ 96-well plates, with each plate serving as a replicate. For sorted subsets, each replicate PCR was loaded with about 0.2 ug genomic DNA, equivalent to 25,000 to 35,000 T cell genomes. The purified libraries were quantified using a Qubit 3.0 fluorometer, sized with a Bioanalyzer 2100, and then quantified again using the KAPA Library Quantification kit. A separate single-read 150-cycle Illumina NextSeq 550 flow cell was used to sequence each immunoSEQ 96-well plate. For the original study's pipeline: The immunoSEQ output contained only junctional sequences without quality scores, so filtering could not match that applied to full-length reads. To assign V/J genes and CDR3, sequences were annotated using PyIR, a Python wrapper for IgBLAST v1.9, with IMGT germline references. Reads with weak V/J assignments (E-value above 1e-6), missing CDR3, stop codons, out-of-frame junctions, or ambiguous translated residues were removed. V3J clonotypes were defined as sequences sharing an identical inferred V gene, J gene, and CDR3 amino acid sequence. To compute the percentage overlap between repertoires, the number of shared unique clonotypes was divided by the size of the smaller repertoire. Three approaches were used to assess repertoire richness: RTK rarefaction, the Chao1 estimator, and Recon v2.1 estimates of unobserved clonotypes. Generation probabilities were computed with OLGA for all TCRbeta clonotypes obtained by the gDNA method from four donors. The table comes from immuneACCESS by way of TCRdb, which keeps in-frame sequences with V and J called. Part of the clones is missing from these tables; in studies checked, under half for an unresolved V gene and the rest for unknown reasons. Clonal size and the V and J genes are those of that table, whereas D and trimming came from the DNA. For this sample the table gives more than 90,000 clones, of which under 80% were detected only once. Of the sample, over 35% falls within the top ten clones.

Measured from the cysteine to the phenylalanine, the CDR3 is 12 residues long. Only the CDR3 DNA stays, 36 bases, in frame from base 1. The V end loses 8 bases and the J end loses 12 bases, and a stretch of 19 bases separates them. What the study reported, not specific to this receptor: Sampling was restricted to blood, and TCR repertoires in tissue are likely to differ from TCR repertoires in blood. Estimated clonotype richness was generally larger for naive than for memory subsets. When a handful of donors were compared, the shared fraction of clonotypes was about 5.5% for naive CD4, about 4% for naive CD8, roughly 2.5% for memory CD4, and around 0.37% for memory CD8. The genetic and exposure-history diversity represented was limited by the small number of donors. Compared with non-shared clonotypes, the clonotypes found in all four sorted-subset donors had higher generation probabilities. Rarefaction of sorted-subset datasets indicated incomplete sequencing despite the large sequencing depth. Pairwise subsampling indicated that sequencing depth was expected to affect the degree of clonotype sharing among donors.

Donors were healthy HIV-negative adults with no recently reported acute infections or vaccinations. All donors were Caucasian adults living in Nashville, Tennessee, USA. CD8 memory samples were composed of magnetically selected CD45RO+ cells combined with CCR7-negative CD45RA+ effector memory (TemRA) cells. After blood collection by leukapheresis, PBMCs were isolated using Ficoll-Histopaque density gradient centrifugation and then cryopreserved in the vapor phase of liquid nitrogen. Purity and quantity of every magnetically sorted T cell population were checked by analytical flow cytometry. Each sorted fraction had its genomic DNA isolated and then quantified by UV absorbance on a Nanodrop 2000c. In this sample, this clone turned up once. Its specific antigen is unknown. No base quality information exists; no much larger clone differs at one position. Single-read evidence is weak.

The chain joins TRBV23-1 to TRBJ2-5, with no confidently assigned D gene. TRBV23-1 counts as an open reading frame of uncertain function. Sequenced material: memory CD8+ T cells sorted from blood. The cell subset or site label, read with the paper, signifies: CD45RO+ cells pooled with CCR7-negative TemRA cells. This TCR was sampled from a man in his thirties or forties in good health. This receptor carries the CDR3 CASPVARSPEYF. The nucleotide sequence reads TGCGCCAGCCCCGTGGCGCGGTCACCCGAGTACTTC.